The 26 T cell receptor beta chains presented below share a single source sample, sequenced in a study of T-cell reconstitution after alpha-beta-depleted transplantation in children. Unique molecular identifiers were built into the TCRbeta library. TCRdb reprocessed the PCR reads via MiXCR and lists one record per CDR3 protein. The sample lists about 500,000 distinct CDR3 sequences, approximately 32% seen once, with less than 2.5% in the top ten. This material consisted of PBMCs from the stem cell graft donor, taken from the stem cell graft. Receptors were obtained from a human donor who donated a stem cell graft to a child with aplastic anemia.

This clonotype showed up many times. The chain is built from TRBV29-1 and TRBJ2-1, with D tentatively TRBD2 (6 bases). V shed 4 bases and J shed 0 bases, with 13 bases lying between them. This CDR3 spans 15 amino acids. Germline lookup yields CDR1 SQVTM and CDR2 ANQGSEA. The CDR3 loop is CSVVLAGSSYNEQFF. In DNA form, the CDR3 reads TGCAGCGTTGTCCTTGCGGGAAGCTCCTACAATGAGCAGTTCTTC.

This clonotype was found a few times. The chain carries TRBV20-1 and TRBJ2-2, with 7 bases that match TRBD1. J lost 4 bases, V lost 5 bases, and 4 bases had no gene match. The CDR3 spans 13 residues. Germline V gives CDR1 DFQATT, CDR2 SNEGSKA (reference sequence). The CDR3: CSADAGGTGELFF. Here the CDR3 DNA reads TGCAGTGCTGATGCAGGGGGCACCGGGGAGCTGTTTTTT.

A few counts support this clonotype. V is TRBV30 and J is TRBJ1-4; tentative D call: TRBD1 (5 bases). The CDR3 covers 13 residues. CDR1 GTSNPN and CDR2 SVGIG come from the germline V gene (reference sequence). Trimming left V 8 bases short and J 8 bases short, with 18 bases between. CDR3 protein: CARSMGLSEKLFF. In nucleotides, the CDR3 is TGTGCCCGCTCAATGGGACTTTCGGAAAAACTGTTTTTT.

This clonotype occurred a few times. The gene calls are TRBV30 and TRBJ2-7, with D perhaps TRBD2 (5 bases). Trimming stripped 2 bases from V and 6 bases from J, with 8 bases between. The germline V gene has CDR1 GTSNPN and CDR2 SVGIG (reference sequence). CDR3 length: 11 amino acids. The CDR3 region has the DNA TGTGCCTGGAGTCTAGGGAGCGAGCAGTACGTC. Translated: CAWSLGSEQYV.

This clonotype was observed a handful of times. The rearrangement uses TRBV20-1 and TRBJ2-2; 11 positions match TRBD1. Germline V gene sequence: CDR1 DFQATT, CDR2 SNEGSKA (reference sequence). This CDR3 is built from 14 residues. Trimming cost V 5 bases and J 4 bases; bases outside gene matches: 3. The CDR3 nucleotides read TGCAGTGCTGAGGGGACAGGGGGCACCGGGGAGCTGTTTTTT. Protein sequence: CSAEGTGGTGELFF.

This clonotype was seen more than once but under ten times. The junction and the germline gene differ at one end; a read error may be behind it. V and J are TRBV27 and TRBJ1-1, with D uncertain. This CDR3 contains 14 residues. Germline V gives CDR1 MNHEY, CDR2 SMNVEV (reference sequence). The CDR3 region is CASSFATVPGEAFF. The CDR3 DNA is TGTGCCAGCAGTTTCGCCACAGTGCCGGGTGAAGCCTTCTTT.

V usage is TRBV5-5 and J usage is TRBJ2-7, with 9 bases fitting TRBD1. Germline V gives CDR1 SGHKS, CDR2 YYEKEE (reference sequence). J was trimmed by 6 bases and V by 2 bases; bases with no gene match: 12. This CDR3 has 16 amino acids. CDR3 residues: CASSFGLGTGFGEQYF. CDR3 sequence (DNA): TGTGCCAGCAGCTTCGGTCTCGGGACAGGGTTTGGCGAGCAGTACTTC.

In its sample, this clonotype was seen a few times. The chain joins TRBV15 to TRBJ2-1, with D possibly called TRBD1 or TRBD2 (5 bases each). V lost 1 base, J lost 2 bases, and 12 bases lay in between. The CDR3 is 16 residues long. Germline CDR1 and CDR2: LNHNV and YYDKDF (reference sequence). The CDR3: CATSRAGTGPYNEQFF. The CDR3 DNA is TGTGCCACCAGCAGAGCGGGGACGGGGCCCTACAATGAGCAGTTCTTC. The variable domain in full, completed from reference TRBV15 and TRBJ2-1, reads DAMVIQNPRYQVTQFGKPVTLSCSQTLNHNVMYWYQQKSSQAPKLLFHYYDKDFNNEADTPDNFQSRRPNTSFCFLDIRSPGLGDTAMYLCATSRAGTGPYNEQFFGPGTRLTVL.

The genes are TRBV6-1 and TRBJ1-2; tentatively, D is TRBD1 (5 bases). Germline V CDR1 and CDR2: MNHNS, SASEGT. V gave up 8 bases and J gave up 4 bases, with 17 bases separating them. This CDR3 has 14 residues. CDR3 sequence: CASRFGTDVYGYTF. In nucleotides, the CDR3 is TGTGCCAGCCGCTTTGGGACGGACGTCTATGGCTACACCTTC.

This rearrangement joins TRBV12-3 or TRBV12-4 to TRBJ1-1; D unresolved. Trimming took off 5 bases at V and 7 bases at J, with 11 bases between the two ends. The CDR3 loop spans 12 amino acids. The CDR3 nucleotides are TGTGCCAGCAGTCTCGGACGGGTTGAAGCTTTCTTT. As protein: CASSLGRVEAFF.

The chain is built from TRBV20-1 and TRBJ1-5; 9 nucleotides agree with TRBD1. Germline lookup yields CDR1 DFQATT and CDR2 SNEGSKA (reference sequence). The CDR3 is made up of 15 amino acids. Losses at the gene ends were 6 bases for V and 7 bases for J; bases not matched to a gene: 13. CDR3 DNA: TGCAGTGCCCCGGTTAGGGGACAGGGTCTCCAGCCCCAGCATTTT. Translating gives CSAPVRGQGLQPQHF.

The chain couples TRBV28 to TRBJ2-2; either TRBD1 or TRBD2 may supply D (6 bases each). The CDR3 covers 14 residues. Germline V gives CDR1 MDHEN, CDR2 SYDVKM. The V end was cut by 7 bases, the J end by 9 bases, with 18 bases between. The chain's CDR3 is CASIGGSLDRELFF. The CDR3 DNA sequence: TGTGCCAGCATAGGGGGGAGCTTGGACCGGGAGCTGTTTTTT.

The V gene is TRBV19, the J gene TRBJ2-4, with 13 bases lining up with TRBD2. This CDR3 region has 16 residues. Unmatched junction bases numbered 7, after V lost 3 bases and J lost 8 bases. Germline values: CDR1 LNHDA, CDR2 SQIVND (reference sequence). CDR3 nucleotides: TGTGCCAGTAGTATGGGTCGAACTAGCGGGGGGGACATTCAGTACTTC. Amino acids: CASSMGRTSGGDIQYF.

This clonotype has just a few counts. This chain links TRBV12-3 or TRBV12-4 with TRBJ1-5, with 7 bases that match TRBD1. The CDR3 is 15 amino acids. V dropped 7 bases and J dropped 2; count of bases not matched to a gene: 8. CDR3 residues: CASTMGDSGNQPQHF. The DNA of the CDR3 is TGTGCCAGCACCATGGGGGACAGTGGCAATCAGCCCCAGCATTTT.

The rearrangement links TRBV12-3 or TRBV12-4 to TRBJ1-5; no definite D call. The length of the CDR3 is 14 residues. The V end was cut by 0 bases, the J end by 7 bases, with 10 bases between. The CDR3 protein is CASSLATRGQPQHF. DNA of the CDR3: TGTGCCAGCAGTTTAGCGACGAGAGGGCAGCCCCAGCATTTT.

This rearrangement joins TRBV7-2 to TRBJ1-1, with TRBD1 as a possible D gene (6 bases). From germline, CDR1 is SGHTA and CDR2 FQGNSA. The V end was cut by 5 bases, the J end by 3 bases, with 16 bases between. The CDR3 loop spans 15 amino acids. The CDR3 protein is CASSPLTGLDTEAFF. The DNA of the CDR3 is TGTGCCAGCAGCCCCTTAACAGGGCTCGACACTGAAGCTTTCTTT.

The chain links TRBV5-1 to TRBJ2-7; 11 positions match TRBD1. The CDR3 runs to 16 residues. V gave up 0 bases and J gave up 6 bases; unmatched junction bases: 8. Germline V gene sequence: CDR1 SGHRS, CDR2 YFSETQ. The CDR3 is CASSLEPGTGGGEQYF. CDR3 DNA: TGCGCCAGCAGCTTGGAGCCGGGGACAGGGGGAGGCGAGCAGTACTTC.

This clonotype showed up just a few times. The J gene is TRBJ2-3, the V gene TRBV7-3; D is undetermined. V gave up 3 bases and J gave up 1 base, with 8 bases separating them. CDR1 is SGHTA and CDR2 is FQGTGA in the germline V gene. The length of the CDR3 is 14 residues. CDR3 protein: CASSLAHRTDTQYF. The CDR3 DNA sequence: TGTGCCAGCAGCTTGGCCCATCGCACAGATACGCAGTATTTT.

The rearrangement joins TRBV19 to TRBJ2-2; tentative D call: TRBD1 (6 bases). V lost 0 bases and J 3 bases, leaving 14 bases between the germline ends. This CDR3 region has 17 residues. Per germline, CDR1 LNHDA and CDR2 SQIVND (reference sequence). Here the CDR3 DNA reads TGTGCCAGTAGTATAGATGATAGGACAGCTTACACCGGGGAGCTGTTTTTT. It specifies CASSIDDRTAYTGELFF. Using reference TRBV19 and TRBJ2-2 for the parts outside the CDR3, the full variable domain is DGGITQSPKYLFRKEGQNVTLSCEQNLNHDAMYWYRQDPGQGLRLIYYSQIVNDFQKGDIAEGYSVSREKKESFPLTVTSAQKNPTAFYLCASSIDDRTAYTGELFFGEGSRLTVL.

CDR3 amino acids: CASSSMDLADANTGELFF. In nucleotides, the CDR3 is TGTGCCAGCAGTTCGATGGACCTAGCGGATGCGAACACCGGGGAGCTGTTTTTT. The genes are TRBV12-3 or TRBV12-4 and TRBJ2-2; 7 nucleotides match TRBD2. The CDR3 contains 18 residues. V dropped 4 bases and J dropped 0; count of bases not matched to a gene: 11.

This sequence joins TRBV28 and TRBJ2-2; the D gene is possibly TRBD1 (5 bases). Trimming left V 2 bases short and J 7 bases short, with 20 bases between. CDR1 is MDHEN and CDR2 is SYDVKM in the germline V gene. The CDR3 runs 17 residues. The CDR3 coding sequence is TGTGCCAGCAGTTTAAGGGGTTCGACCGCCCTCCTCGGGGAGCTGTTTTTT. Encoded protein: CASSLRGSTALLGELFF.

The CDR3, as DNA: TGTGCCAGCAGCTTTACTAGCCTCAATGAGCAGTTCTTC. Translated, it gives CASSFTSLNEQFF. The V call is TRBV7-2, the J call TRBJ2-1; maybe TRBD2 (6 bases). V lost 3 bases, J lost 6 bases, and 9 bases lay in between. The CDR3 covers 13 residues. From germline, CDR1 is SGHTA and CDR2 FQGNSA.

J is TRBJ1-5 and V is TRBV28; D perhaps matches TRBD1 (5 bases). CDR1 MDHEN and CDR2 SYDVKM come from the germline V gene. Trimming pared 5 bases from V and 3 bases from J, leaving 20 bases between. There are 17 residues in the CDR3. The CDR3 nucleotides are TGTGCCAGCAGTCTCCTCGGCCAGGGAGGGAACAATCAGCCCCAGCATTTT. Encoded protein: CASSLLGQGGNNQPQHF.

This clonotype has a handful of counts. The chain combines TRBV25-1 with TRBJ1-6; D is perhaps TRBD1 (5 bases). Deletions cut 6 bases from V and 10 bases from J, with 10 bases between. CDR3 length equals 12 residues. Germline CDR1 reads MGHDK; CDR2 reads SYGVNS. The CDR3 here is CASRGRASPLHF. CDR3 bases: TGTGCCAGCAGGGGCAGGGCGTCACCCCTCCACTTT.

The genes are TRBV12-3 or TRBV12-4 and TRBJ2-2; D may be TRBD2 (5 bases). This CDR3 is 15 amino acids long. Deletions cut 7 bases from V and 6 bases from J, with 18 bases between. The CDR3 coding sequence is TGTGCCAGCACCAACCAACTGGACTCGCCCGGGGAGCTGTTTTTT. It codes for CASTNQLDSPGELFF.

J is TRBJ1-3 and V is TRBV4-3, with TRBD1 matching over 8 bases. The CDR3 length is 17 residues. Germline trimming cut 3 bases from V and 4 bases from J; bases unmatched to any gene: 11. Germline assignment: CDR1 LGHNA and CDR2 YSLEER. CDR3 loop: CASSHTDRGPPGNTIYF. The CDR3 DNA sequence: TGCGCCAGCAGCCATACTGACAGGGGTCCCCCCGGAAACACCATATATTTT.